Here is one T cell receptor beta chain with its context. Primed by a sample-barcoded 5' primer and a J-beta primer mix, a second PCR proceeded for about 6 to 12 cycles. Each CDR3 protein is one row after TCRdb ran MiXCR on the 5' RACE reads. The sample records 600,000 to 1,000,000 distinct CDR3 sequences, around 25% being singletons. This specimen belongs to a study of blood T cells in healthy people across ages. V was trimmed by 3 bases and J by 4 bases, leaving 13 bases between them. Germline V gives CDR1 SGDLS, CDR2 YYNGEE. The CDR3 loop spans 14 amino acids. These data were also reused for a study on T cells of mothers and their children.

The chain combines TRBV9 with TRBJ1-1, with D tentatively TRBD1 (6 bases). Specimen: blood. This sequence was found in a boy aged 5 to 17 in good health. CDR3 DNA sequence: TGTGCCAGCAGCGCCTTGACAGGAAGCACTGAAGCTTTCTTT. It codes for CASSALTGSTEAFF.